These 25 T cell receptor beta chains came from one sample sequenced in a study of blood T cell repertoires in COVID-19. Profiling relied on immunoSEQ multiplex PCR, and the TCRdb table lists in-frame clones only, not all of them. The table shows around 150,000 clones, with about 81% occurring only once. The sequenced sample consisted of PBMCs or T cells enriched from blood (not recorded which). These receptors all come from a man aged 50-59 years who had recovered from COVID-19.

This sequence joins TRBV9 and TRBJ1-1; 9 bases are a match to TRBD1. The germline gives CDR1 SGDLS, CDR2 YYNGEE. The CDR3 loop spans 14 amino acids. The J segment lost 1 base and the V segment lost 3 bases, leaving 1 base of the junction unmatched. CDR3 protein: CASSATGGNTEAFF. CDR3 nucleotide sequence: TGTGCCAGCAGCGCGACAGGGGGGAACACTGAAGCTTTCTTT.

This clone was seen more than once but under ten times. The chain joins TRBV4-2 to TRBJ1-1; 7 nucleotides align to TRBD1. The CDR3 totals 14 residues. V was pared by 0 bases and J by 7 bases, with 5 bases of the junction left unmatched. Germline CDR1 LGHNA, CDR2 YNFKEQ. The CDR3 sequence: CASSQDRGTDEAFF. CDR3 in DNA: TGTGCCAGCAGCCAAGATCGAGGGACAGATGAAGCTTTCTTT.

The J gene is TRBJ1-5, the V gene TRBV6-1; 7 nucleotides agree with TRBD1. V trimming: 5 bases; J trimming: 4 bases; junction bases outside the gene matches: 8. The CDR3 is 15 residues long. Germline CDR1 and CDR2: MNHNS and SASEGT. DNA of the CDR3: TGTGCCAGCAGTCCCCCGCGACAGGGTAATCAGCCCCAGCATTTT. Translation gives CASSPPRQGNQPQHF.

The rearrangement joins TRBV15 to TRBJ2-1; 11 nucleotides match TRBD2. Germline CDR1 is LNHNV and CDR2 is YYDKDF (reference sequence). V shed 1 base, J shed 0 bases, and the junction held 8 bases outside the gene matches. This CDR3 is 19 amino acids long. The CDR3, as DNA: TGTGCCACCAGCAGAGTACTAGCGGGGGCCCCTAGCTCCTACAATGAGCAGTTCTTC. Translated, it gives CATSRVLAGAPSSYNEQFF.

The chain is built from TRBV4-3 and TRBJ1-4, with TRBD1 identical over 9 bases. The CDR3 runs 18 residues. CDR1 and CDR2 from the germline V gene are LGHNA and YSLEER. After removal of 1 base from V and 4 bases from J, the junction contained 10 bases not matched to a gene. The CDR3 nucleotides read TGCGCCAGCAGCCAAGGATTCAACAGGGGGCGCAGTAATGAAAAACTGTTTTTT. This sequence encodes CASSQGFNRGRSNEKLFF.

This clone appeared a single time. J is TRBJ2-7 and V is TRBV28, with D tentatively TRBD1 (5 bases). Trimming removed 7 bases from V and 1 base from J, with 17 bases in between. The CDR3 sequence is 15 residues long. The germline CDR1 and CDR2 sequences are MDHEN and SYDVKM. As DNA, the CDR3 is TGTGCCAGCATATCACGAGGCAGGGCGTCCTACGAGCAGTACTTC. It translates to CASISRGRASYEQYF.

This chain uses TRBV20-1 with TRBJ1-1, with D tentatively TRBD1 (6 bases). The CDR3 totals 11 residues. The germline V gene has CDR1 DFQATT and CDR2 SNEGSKA (reference sequence). V lost 6 bases and J lost 6, with 11 bases in between. The CDR3 DNA reads TGCAGTGCGGAACAGGGCTCTGAAGCTTTCTTT. This translates into CSAEQGSEAFF.

The gene calls are TRBV15 and TRBJ2-2; TRBD2 might be the D (6 bases). This CDR3 is built from 12 residues. CDR1 and CDR2 from the germline V gene are LNHNV and YYDKDF (reference sequence). The V end lost 6 bases, the J end lost 6 bases, and 8 bases lay between the germline ends. The CDR3 reads CATREGSGELFF. DNA of the CDR3: TGTGCCACCAGGGAGGGATCCGGGGAGCTGTTTTTT.

Here the CDR3 DNA reads TGTGCCACCAATTGGGGACAGGGTTACGAGCAGTACTTC. It translates to CATNWGQGYEQYF. The J gene is TRBJ2-7, the V gene TRBV6-5; TRBD1 matches 9 bases. The V segment lost 10 bases and the J segment 4 bases; nucleotides outside the gene matches: 8. The CDR3 covers 13 residues. The V gene's germline CDR1 is MNHEY and CDR2 SVGAGI.

The gene calls are TRBV24-1 and TRBJ1-2; TRBD1 matches 7 bases. V shed 3 bases, J shed 1 base, and the junction held 22 bases outside the gene matches. From germline, CDR1 is KGHDR and CDR2 SFDVKD. The CDR3 extends over 21 amino acids. CDR3 loop: CATSDQGLGTVDGEINYGYTF. In DNA, the CDR3 is TGTGCCACCAGTGATCAAGGTCTCGGGACAGTCGACGGTGAAATTAACTATGGCTACACCTTC.

V is TRBV3-1 (or the pseudogene TRBV3-2) and J is TRBJ1-2; weak D call: TRBD1 (6 bases). Germline lookup yields CDR1 LGHDT and CDR2 YNNKEL (reference sequence). The CDR3 is 15 amino acids. Trimming shortened V by 4 bases and J by 0 bases, and 12 bases separated the two germline ends. This chain's CDR3 is CASSPDRQANYGYTF. CDR3 in DNA: TGTGCCAGCAGCCCGGATCGACAGGCTAACTATGGCTACACCTTC.

The chain links TRBV4-2 to TRBJ2-7, with TRBD2 identical over 10 bases. V gave up 3 bases and J gave up 3 bases; unmatched junction bases: 11. This CDR3 contains 17 residues. The germline V gene encodes CDR1 LGHNA and CDR2 YNFKEQ. This CDR3 reads CASSHDTGTSVIYEQYF. As DNA, the CDR3 is TGTGCCAGCAGCCATGACACCGGGACTAGCGTTATCTACGAGCAGTACTTC.

V is TRBV19 and J is TRBJ1-2; D remains unclear. This CDR3 comprises 12 residues. V dropped 4 bases and J dropped 0 bases, with 3 bases sitting between them. Germline values: CDR1 LNHDA, CDR2 SQIVND (reference sequence). CDR3 in DNA: TGTGCCAGTAGTAGGCCTAACTATGGCTACACCTTC. It translates to CASSRPNYGYTF.

The chain links TRBV7-6 to TRBJ2-3, with D hard to call. Trimming removed 1 base at V and 0 bases at J, with 17 bases between. The CDR3 totals 18 residues. Germline values: CDR1 SGHVS, CDR2 FNYEAQ. The CDR3 DNA sequence: TGTGCCAGCAGCTTAGGAAGGAGTTCGGAGACTAGCACAGATACGCAGTATTTT. It yields the protein CASSLGRSSETSTDTQYF.

V and J are TRBV7-6 and TRBJ2-1, with 7 positions matching TRBD2. The length of the CDR3 is 15 residues. CDR1 is SGHVS and CDR2 is FNYEAQ in the germline V gene. The J segment lost 5 bases and the V segment lost 6 bases, leaving 10 bases of the junction unmatched. CDR3 loop: CASSSYGTINNEQFF. Written as DNA, the CDR3 is TGTGCCAGCAGTTCGTACGGGACTATAAACAATGAGCAGTTCTTC.

V gene TRBV7-9 combines with J gene TRBJ1-1, with D maybe TRBD1 (5 bases). With 7 bases removed from V and 10 bases from J, the gap between germline ends came to 22 bases. The CDR3 has 14 residues. Germline V CDR1 and CDR2: SEHNR, FQNEAQ (reference sequence). For the CDR3, the DNA is TGTGCCAGCACCCCCGGACAAGCTCGTTCTCTAGCTTTCTTT. Amino acid sequence: CASTPGQARSLAFF.

The V and J genes are TRBV6-2 or TRBV6-3 and TRBJ2-4, with a tentative D call TRBD2 (6 bases). This CDR3 comprises 12 residues. Trimming removed 6 bases from V and 6 bases from J, with 9 bases in between. Per germline, CDR1 MNHEY and CDR2 SVGEGT. CDR3 bases: TGTGCCAGCAGCCCCGGGGGAAACATTCAGTACTTC. It specifies CASSPGGNIQYF.

A word on this clone: A read error may account for a junction end that differs from germline. The rearrangement uses TRBV27 and TRBJ1-2, with 8 bases that match TRBD1. CDR3 length: 12 residues. Germline assignment: CDR1 MNHEY and CDR2 SMNVEV (reference sequence). The CDR3 reads CASSPWTGPSYF. The CDR3 bases are TGTGCCAGCAGTCCCTGGACAGGGCCGTCCTACTTC.

J is TRBJ2-5 and V is TRBV5-4, with D perhaps TRBD1 (6 bases). This CDR3 comprises 15 residues. Looked up from germline, CDR1 is SGHNT and CDR2 is YYREEE (reference sequence). Trimming cost V 4 bases and J 4 bases, with 17 bases left between them. CDR3 sequence (DNA): TGTGCCAGCAGCCTCGGAGTGGGGGCCCGAGAGACCCAGTACTTC. It codes for CASSLGVGARETQYF.

V is TRBV10-2 and J is TRBJ1-2, with TRBD1 as a possible D gene (6 bases). This CDR3 contains 12 residues. Trimming shortened V by 3 bases and J by 4 bases, and 6 bases separated the two germline ends. CDR1 WSHSY and CDR2 SAAADI come from the germline V gene. CDR3 in amino acids: CASSEQGYGYTF. The CDR3 DNA reads as TGCGCCAGCAGTGAACAGGGCTATGGCTACACCTTC.

The chain joins TRBV2 to TRBJ2-3; 7 positions match TRBD1. The germline CDR1 and CDR2 sequences are SNHLY and FYNNEI. This CDR3 comprises 15 residues. V shed 6 bases, J shed 4 bases, and the junction held 10 bases outside the gene matches. The CDR3 reads CASRKTTGYPDTQYF. The CDR3 DNA follows: TGTGCCAGCAGGAAGACGACAGGGTACCCAGATACGCAGTATTTT.

The rearrangement joins TRBV29-1 to TRBJ2-5; maybe TRBD1 (5 bases). V was pared by 4 bases and J by 5 bases, with 11 bases between. This CDR3 has 12 amino acids. Per the germline V gene, CDR1 is SQVTM and CDR2 is ANQGSEA. CDR3 sequence reads: CSVGPGSETQYF. The CDR3 region has the DNA TGCAGCGTTGGGCCAGGGTCTGAGACCCAGTACTTC.

The chain employs TRBV4-1 and TRBJ2-3; unclear D gene. The germline V gene encodes CDR1 MGHRA and CDR2 YSYEKL. CDR3 size: 15 residues. Between the trimmed V and J ends, which lost 1 base and 0 bases, there was a span of 8 bases. The DNA for the CDR3 is TGCGCCAGCAGCCAAGCAGGTACTAGCACAGATACGCAGTATTTT. Its protein product is CASSQAGTSTDTQYF.

The V gene is TRBV9, the J gene TRBJ2-1; 11 bases match TRBD2. The CDR3 contains 16 residues. Germline lookup yields CDR1 SGDLS and CDR2 YYNGEE. V gave up 4 bases and J gave up 5 bases; unmatched junction bases: 8. The CDR3 is CASSPEVAGGHNEQFF. CDR3 nucleotide sequence: TGTGCCAGCAGCCCAGAGGTAGCGGGGGGGCACAATGAGCAGTTCTTC.

This sequence joins TRBV9 and TRBJ2-5; D gene unclear. Germline V gene data show CDR1 as SGDLS and CDR2 as YYNGEE. V lost 0 bases and J 0 bases, leaving 12 bases between the germline ends. This CDR3 is built from 16 residues. CDR3 bases: TGTGCCAGCAGCGTAGGGCGTTCGGGTAACCAAGAGACCCAGTACTTC. Residues: CASSVGRSGNQETQYF.